These 25 T cell receptor beta chains originate from one sample sequenced in a study of blood T cell repertoires in COVID-19. Here immunoSEQ multiplex PCR was the method, and the copy in TCRdb shows in-frame clones only, minus some. The sample yields over 150,000 clones, about four fifths seen once. Sequencing was done on a sample of PBMCs or T cells enriched from blood (not recorded which). Receptors were obtained from a woman aged 55 to 70 who had recovered from COVID-19.

This clone was seen ten or more times. This rearrangement joins TRBV7-8 to TRBJ2-7; 10 nucleotides line up with TRBD1. The CDR3 totals 14 residues. Germline V gene data show CDR1 as SGHVS and CDR2 as FQNEAQ. Trimming removed 4 bases from V and 8 bases from J; junction bases left unmatched: 8. DNA for the CDR3: TGTGCCAGCAGCTATCCAGGGACAGGGGTCCAGCAGTACTTC. It codes for CASSYPGTGVQQYF.

This chain links TRBV6-5 with TRBJ1-2, with 9 bases matching TRBD1. The V segment lost 6 bases and the J segment 6 bases; nucleotides outside the gene matches: 11. Germline V gene lookup returns CDR1 MNHEY and CDR2 SVGAGI. The CDR3 runs 15 residues. The CDR3 loop reads CASSQAGTGKNGYTF. In DNA form, the CDR3 reads TGTGCCAGCAGCCAGGCCGGGACAGGGAAAAATGGCTACACCTTC.

The J gene is TRBJ1-5, the V gene TRBV6-2 or TRBV6-3, with 7 bases identical to TRBD1. V lost 5 bases and J lost 3; bases outside the gene matches: 4. The CDR3 consists of 14 residues. CDR1 MNHEY and CDR2 SVGEGT come from the germline V gene. The CDR3 DNA follows: TGTGCCAGCAGTCCCGGGACAGTCAATCAGCCCCAGCATTTT. Amino acid sequence: CASSPGTVNQPQHF.

J is TRBJ1-5 and V is TRBV3-1 (or the pseudogene TRBV3-2); possible D gene TRBD1, 5 bases. From germline, CDR1 is LGHDT and CDR2 YNNKEL (reference sequence). V was trimmed by 4 bases and J by 6 bases, leaving 25 bases between them. CDR3 length: 18 amino acids. This chain's CDR3 is CASSPSPLAQGSSQPQHF. CDR3 sequence (DNA): TGTGCCAGCAGCCCCTCCCCCCTGGCTCAGGGAAGTAGTCAGCCCCAGCATTTT.

The V gene is TRBV6-5, the J gene TRBJ1-1; weak D call: TRBD1 (5 bases). The ends were cut back, 2 bases at V and 6 bases at J, with 16 bases in the middle. The CDR3 has 15 amino acids. Germline-derived CDR1 and CDR2 are MNHEY and SVGAGI. The CDR3 spells CASSYPRDLRPEAFF. CDR3 DNA: TGTGCCAGCAGTTACCCCAGGGACTTAAGGCCTGAAGCTTTCTTT.

This clone has a handful of counts. This chain joins TRBV7-9 and TRBJ1-1; D is uncertain. Trimming removed 2 bases from V and 3 bases from J, with 7 bases in between. The CDR3 is 13 residues long. CDR1 is SEHNR, CDR2 FQNEAQ, per germline (reference sequence). For the CDR3, the DNA is TGTGCCAGCAGCTTATATTCGGACACTGAAGCTTTCTTT. It specifies CASSLYSDTEAFF.

The chain is built from TRBV6-6 and TRBJ1-5, with TRBD1 matching 7 bases. The V and J ends lost 6 bases and 7 bases, in that order; junction bases with no gene match: 9. CDR1 and CDR2 (germline): MNHNY, SVGAGI (reference sequence). This CDR3 has 14 amino acids. The CDR3: CASSSTGSRQPQHF. The CDR3 nucleotides read TGTGCCAGCAGCTCGACAGGGTCTCGGCAGCCCCAGCATTTT.

This clone was picked up one time. The CDR3 here is CASSVGGTDTQYF. The DNA for the CDR3 is TGTGCCAGCAGTGTGGGAGGTACAGATACGCAGTATTTT. The chain employs TRBV2 and TRBJ2-3; possibly TRBD2 for D (6 bases). The V and J ends lost 4 bases and 3 bases respectively, with 8 bases between them. Germline loops: CDR1 SNHLY, CDR2 FYNNEI. The CDR3 runs to 13 residues.

The chain recombines TRBV19 with TRBJ2-7, with TRBD1 matching 9 bases. The CDR3 sequence is 14 residues long. The V segment lost 3 bases and the J segment 7 bases; nucleotides outside the gene matches: 7. The germline V gene has CDR1 LNHDA and CDR2 SQIVND (reference sequence). The CDR3 nucleotides read TGTGCCAGTAGTATCGCACAGGGGGCGAGAGAGCAGTACTTC. Translation gives CASSIAQGAREQYF.

The CDR3 DNA reads TGTGCCAGCAGTGAACAAACGGGTCCCTATGGCTACACCTTC. This encodes CASSEQTGPYGYTF. V gene TRBV6-1 combines with J gene TRBJ1-2; D uncertain. Per germline, CDR1 MNHNS and CDR2 SASEGT. V was cut by 2 bases and J by 4 bases, with 11 bases left in between. This CDR3 comprises 14 residues.

The table lists this clone with a few counts. The chain joins TRBV19 to TRBJ2-2; the match to TRBD2 covers 15 bases. This CDR3 is built from 18 residues. Germline loops: CDR1 LNHDA, CDR2 SQIVND (reference sequence). V dropped 3 bases and J dropped 1; count of bases not matched to a gene: 3. The CDR3 region has the DNA TGTGCCAGTAGTATGGGACTAGCGGGGGGAAAGAACACCGGGGAGCTGTTTTTT. This translates into CASSMGLAGGKNTGELFF.

This rearrangement joins TRBV3-1 (or the pseudogene TRBV3-2) to TRBJ2-7; D is ambiguous. Germline V gene lookup returns CDR1 LGHDT and CDR2 YNNKEL (reference sequence). The CDR3 spans 13 residues. With 1 base removed from V and 3 bases from J, the gap between germline ends came to 7 bases. The CDR3 region is CASSQGSLYEQYF. The DNA for the CDR3 is TGTGCCAGCAGCCAAGGTTCACTCTACGAGCAGTACTTC.

The chain has TRBV2 and TRBJ2-5; a weak D match, TRBD1 (5 bases). Germline CDR1 reads SNHLY; CDR2 reads FYNNEI. V was trimmed by 6 bases and J by 0 bases, leaving 5 bases between them. The CDR3 covers 12 residues. CDR3 sequence reads: CASRTDQETQYF. As DNA, the CDR3 is TGTGCCAGCAGGACAGACCAAGAGACCCAGTACTTC.

This chain joins TRBV27 and TRBJ2-7; D might be TRBD1 (6 bases). This CDR3 spans 14 amino acids. Between the trimmed V and J ends, which lost 6 bases and 6 bases, there was a span of 18 bases. Germline assignment: CDR1 MNHEY and CDR2 SMNVEV (reference sequence). The DNA of the CDR3 is TGTGCCAGCAGCCAATTCTTAACAGGGCTCGAGCAGTACTTC. It yields the protein CASSQFLTGLEQYF.

This rearrangement joins TRBV6-5 to TRBJ1-1; 8 positions match TRBD1. The length of the CDR3 is 16 residues. The trim removed 3 bases at V and 0 bases at J, leaving 6 bases unmatched. The germline CDR1 and CDR2 sequences are MNHEY and SVGAGI. The CDR3 spells CASSYWDRRMNTEAFF. The CDR3 nucleotides read TGTGCCAGCAGTTATTGGGACAGGAGGATGAACACTGAAGCTTTCTTT.

Notes on this clone: A junction end diverges from the germline sequence, so it may reflect a read error. The chain has TRBV4-1 and TRBJ1-1; 7 bases are shared with TRBD1. Germline lookup yields CDR1 MGHRA and CDR2 YSYEKL. CDR3 size: 15 residues. For the CDR3, the DNA is TGCGCCAGCAGCCAAGTGGCAGCAGATCGACAGGGCTCGATCTTT. This sequence encodes CASSQVAADRQGSIF.

This clone has just one count. This chain's CDR3 is CATGRGQINEQFF. DNA for the CDR3: TGTGCCACCGGTCGGGGACAAATCAATGAGCAGTTCTTC. The V gene is TRBV24-1, the J gene TRBJ2-1, with TRBD1 as a possible D gene (6 bases). Trimming left V 9 bases short and J 6 bases short, with 14 bases between. Germline values: CDR1 KGHDR, CDR2 SFDVKD. The CDR3 sequence is 13 residues long.

The genes are TRBV24-1 and TRBJ1-5; unclear D gene. The germline CDR1 and CDR2 sequences are KGHDR and SFDVKD. Trimming took off 3 bases at V and 9 bases at J, with 14 bases between the two ends. The CDR3 spans 14 residues. The DNA of the CDR3 is TGTGCCACCAGTGATCCCCGCGGTGGCGGGCCCCAGCATTTT. Encoded protein: CATSDPRGGGPQHF.

This chain joins TRBV10-2 and TRBJ1-5; 7 bases map to TRBD1. J was trimmed by 2 bases and V by 5 bases; bases with no gene match: 3. This CDR3 has 14 amino acids. Per the germline V gene, CDR1 is WSHSY and CDR2 is SAAADI. In DNA form, the CDR3 reads TGCGCCAGCAGTTCCGACAGGGGCAATCAGCCCCAGCATTTT. It is translated as CASSSDRGNQPQHF.

The V gene is TRBV27, the J gene TRBJ1-5; 7 nucleotides align to TRBD1. Germline CDR1 and CDR2: MNHEY and SMNVEV (reference sequence). The CDR3 has 13 amino acids. The V and J ends lost 8 bases and 5 bases, in that order; junction bases with no gene match: 6. The CDR3 loop is CASRDSPDQPQHF. The CDR3 DNA sequence: TGTGCCAGCCGGGACAGCCCTGATCAGCCCCAGCATTTT.

V and J are TRBV28 and TRBJ2-7; D might be TRBD1 (8 bases). V dropped 3 bases and J dropped 0 bases, with 12 bases sitting between them. Looked up from germline, CDR1 is MDHEN and CDR2 is SYDVKM. This CDR3 region has 15 residues. The CDR3 here is CASSLDREGSYEQYF. In DNA form, the CDR3 reads TGTGCCAGCAGTTTGGACAGGGAGGGCTCCTACGAGCAGTACTTC.

This clone was observed a few times. The V and J genes are TRBV5-5 and TRBJ1-2; D not certain. The CDR3 runs to 13 residues. Germline CDR1 is SGHKS and CDR2 is YYEKEE (reference sequence). V lost 4 bases and J 4 bases, leaving 11 bases between the germline ends. CDR3: CASSPGGPYGYTF. CDR3 in DNA: TGTGCCAGCAGCCCGGGCGGGCCCTATGGCTACACCTTC. The whole variable domain, remainder taken from reference TRBV5-5 and TRBJ1-2, is DAGVTQSPTHLIKTRGQQVTLRCSPISGHKSVSWYQQVLGQGPQFIFQYYEKEERGRGNFPDRFSARQFPNYSSELNVNALLLGDSALYLCASSPGGPYGYTFGSGTRLTVV.

The chain employs TRBV6-5 and TRBJ1-5, with 8 bases that match TRBD1. The germline V gene encodes CDR1 MNHEY and CDR2 SVGAGI. CDR3 size: 14 residues. The V segment lost 6 bases and the J segment 5 bases; nucleotides outside the gene matches: 6. CDR3 in amino acids: CASRGRGPHQPQHF. CDR3 DNA sequence: TGTGCCAGCAGAGGCAGGGGGCCCCATCAGCCCCAGCATTTT.

This chain connects TRBV29-1 to TRBJ1-1; 8 bases match TRBD1. The germline V gene has CDR1 SQVTM and CDR2 ANQGSEA. This CDR3 region has 15 residues. J gave up 1 base and V 6 bases, and 10 bases lay outside the gene matches. CDR3 sequence: CSVSGTGGANTEAFF. In nucleotides, the CDR3 is TGCAGCGTCTCCGGGACAGGTGGGGCGAACACTGAAGCTTTCTTT. Full variable domain (missing parts from reference TRBV29-1 and TRBJ1-1): SAVISQKPSRDICQRGTSLTIQCQVDSQVTMMFWYRQQPGQSLTLIATANQGSEATYESGFVIDKFPISRPNLTFSTLTVSNMSPEDSSIYLCSVSGTGGANTEAFFGQGTRLTVV.

The chain has TRBV18 and TRBJ2-1, with D possibly being TRBD1 (6 bases). Germline V CDR1 and CDR2: KGHSH, LQKENI. Deletions cut 6 bases from V and 2 bases from J, with 17 bases between. The CDR3 is made up of 16 amino acids. For the CDR3, the DNA is TGTGCCAGCTCCCCCTCTGGGGGCAGGCCCTACAATGAGCAGTTCTTC. It yields the protein CASSPSGGRPYNEQFF.